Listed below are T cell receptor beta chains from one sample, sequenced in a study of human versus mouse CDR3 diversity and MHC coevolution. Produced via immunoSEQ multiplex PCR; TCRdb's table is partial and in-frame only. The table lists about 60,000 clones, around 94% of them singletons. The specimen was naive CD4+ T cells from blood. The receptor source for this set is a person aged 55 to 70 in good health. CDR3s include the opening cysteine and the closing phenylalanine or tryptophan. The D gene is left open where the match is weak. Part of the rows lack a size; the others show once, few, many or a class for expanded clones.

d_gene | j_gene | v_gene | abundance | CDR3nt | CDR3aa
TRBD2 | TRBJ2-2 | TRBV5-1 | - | TGCGCCAGCAGCTTGAATAGGGAGACTCGGGGGGGCGACACCGGGGAGCTGTTTTTT | CASSLNRETRGGDTGELFF
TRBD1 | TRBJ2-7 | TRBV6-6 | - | TGTGCCAGCAGTCAGACAGGGAACCCCTACGAGCAGTACTTC | CASSQTGNPYEQYF
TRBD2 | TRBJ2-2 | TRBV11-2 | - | TGTGCCAGCAGAAGACTAGCCTCCGGGGAGCTGTTTTTT | CASRRLASGELFF
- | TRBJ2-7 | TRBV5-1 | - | TGCGCCAGCAGCTTGCGAGGGGTGGGAGCGGGTGGTTACTACGAGCAGTACTTC | CASSLRGVGAGGYYEQYF
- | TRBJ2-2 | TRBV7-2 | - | TGTGCCAGCAGCTTACAGGCGGGCGGATACACCGGGGAGCTGTTTTTT | CASSLQAGGYTGELFF
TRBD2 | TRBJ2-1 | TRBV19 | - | TGTGCCAGTTCTACCGGGCGGGGGGAATTCAATGAGCAGTTCTTC | CASSTGRGEFNEQFF
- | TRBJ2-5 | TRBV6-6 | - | TGTGCCAGCAGAGTGGGAGAAGAGACCCAGTACTTC | CASRVGEETQYF
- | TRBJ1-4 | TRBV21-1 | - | TGTGCCAGCAGCAGATGGACAGGGGTGGTGGAAAAACTGTTTTTT | CASSRWTGVVEKLFF
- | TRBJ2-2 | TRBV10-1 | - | TGCGCCAGCAGTGAGTCGGGGGCTCTAGAGCTGTTTTTT | CASSESGALELFF
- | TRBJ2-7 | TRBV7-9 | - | TGTGCCAGCAGCTTCGTCCGGGGGAGTACGTTGGAGCAGTACTTC | CASSFVRGSTLEQYF
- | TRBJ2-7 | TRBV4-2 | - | TGTGCCAGCAGCCAAGATCCGCACAGGCTTGAAAAGGGGTCCTACGAGCAGTACTTC | CASSQDPHRLEKGSYEQYF
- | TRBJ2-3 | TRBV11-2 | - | TGTGCCAGCAGCTCATCCGGGACAAGCGATACGCAGTATTTT | CASSSSGTSDTQYF
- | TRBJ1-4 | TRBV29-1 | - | TGCAGCGGGGGTTCAGGGGCAACTAATGAAAAACTGTTTTTT | CSGGSGATNEKLFF
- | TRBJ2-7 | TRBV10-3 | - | TGTGCCATCAGTAGTTTCGGGACTGCAAAATATTCCTACGAGCAGTACTTC | CAISSFGTAKYSYEQYF
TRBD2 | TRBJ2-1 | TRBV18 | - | TGTGCCAGCTCAGATCTAGCGGGGTCCTACAATGAGCAGTTCTTC | CASSDLAGSYNEQFF
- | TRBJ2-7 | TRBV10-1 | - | TGCACCAGCAGGTCGGCCTACGAGCAGTACTTC | CTSRSAYEQYF
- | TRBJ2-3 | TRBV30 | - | TGTGCCTGGAATATCCCAGCGGTCACAGATACGCAGTATTTT | CAWNIPAVTDTQYF
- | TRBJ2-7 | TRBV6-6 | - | TGTGCCAGCAGTCGGCGGCTAGCGAACAACTACGAGCAGTACTTC | CASSRRLANNYEQYF
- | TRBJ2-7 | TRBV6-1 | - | TGTGCCAGCCAAGACTGGGGGGACCAGAGGCACGAGCAGTACTTC | CASQDWGDQRHEQYF
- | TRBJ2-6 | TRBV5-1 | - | TGCGCCAGCAGCTTGGTGGCGGGTTCTGGGGCCAACGTCCTGACTTTC | CASSLVAGSGANVLTF
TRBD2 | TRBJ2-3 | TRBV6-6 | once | TGTGCCAGCAGTTCTAGCGGTCGGAAAGATACGCAGTATTTT | CASSSSGRKDTQYF
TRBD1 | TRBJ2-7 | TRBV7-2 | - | TGTGCCAGCAGCCGACAGGGGTCCACCTACGAGCAGTACTTC | CASSRQGSTYEQYF
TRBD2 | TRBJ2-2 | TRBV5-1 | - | TGCGCCAGCAGCGCTTCCGGGACTACAAACACCGGGGAGCTGTTTTTT | CASSASGTTNTGELFF
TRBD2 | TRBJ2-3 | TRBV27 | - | TGTGCCAGCAGGCGGCGGGGGGCAGATACGCAGTATTTT | CASRRRGADTQYF
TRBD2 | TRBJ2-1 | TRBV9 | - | TGTGCCAGCAGCGCCTCAGCGGGAGGTGTGGGAGAGCAGTTCTTC | CASSASAGGVGEQFF
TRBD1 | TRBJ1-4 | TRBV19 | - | TGTGCCAGTAGTATGGGACAGGGAGGTGAAAAACTGTTTTTT | CASSMGQGGEKLFF
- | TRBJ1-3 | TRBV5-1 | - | TGCGCCAGCAGCTTCACCGGCCAGGGATTTGCGGACTCTGGAAACACCATATATTTT | CASSFTGQGFADSGNTIYF
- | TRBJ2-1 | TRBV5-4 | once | TGTGCCAGCAGCCCGGGACTTCGCTCCTACAATGAGCAGTTCTTC | CASSPGLRSYNEQFF
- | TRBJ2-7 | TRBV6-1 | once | TGTGCCAGCAGTGGGGGGAGGACAACCCCCTACGAGCAGTACTTC | CASSGGRTTPYEQYF
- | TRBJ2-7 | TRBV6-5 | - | TGTGCCAGCACCCGACAGGTGGAGGAGCAGTACTTC | CASTRQVEEQYF
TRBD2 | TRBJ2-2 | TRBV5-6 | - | TGTGCCAGCAGCTTGGCAACTAGCGGCCCCACCGGGGAGCTGTTTTTT | CASSLATSGPTGELFF
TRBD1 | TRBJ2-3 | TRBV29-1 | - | TGCGCCTCCGGGACAGAGACAGATACGCAGTATTTT | CASGTETDTQYF
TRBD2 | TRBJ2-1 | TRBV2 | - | TGTGCCAGCAGTGAAGCGGGAGGGCCCTTCAATGAGCAGTTCTTC | CASSEAGGPFNEQFF
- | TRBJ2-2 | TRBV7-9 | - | TGTGCCAGCAGCTTAGCTGGGGCGGACACCGGGGAGCTGTTTTTT | CASSLAGADTGELFF
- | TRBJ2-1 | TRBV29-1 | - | TGCAGCGTTGAAGGGCAGGGTGGGGATGAGCAGTTCTTC | CSVEGQGGDEQFF
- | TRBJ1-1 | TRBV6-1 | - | TGTGCCAGCAGTGGCGAGAGGAGAAACACTGAAGCTTTCTTT | CASSGERRNTEAFF
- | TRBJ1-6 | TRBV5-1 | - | TGCGCCAGCAGCTTGGACGGGTGGAATTCACCCCTCCACTTT | CASSLDGWNSPLHF
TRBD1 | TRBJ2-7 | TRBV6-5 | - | TGTGCCAGCAGCCTCCCGGGACAGGGCATCTACGAGCAGTACTTC | CASSLPGQGIYEQYF